This T cell receptor beta chain was sequenced during a study of CD8 T cells in ankylosing spondylitis. Overall study results and limits: Blood from ankylosing spondylitis patients appeared to carry a characteristic roughly 8-variant TCR beta motif. Clones linked to disease, bearing a CD8+ phenotype, were relatively rare in peripheral blood.

V lost 5 bases and J lost 4, with 15 bases in between. Looked up from germline, CDR1 is SGHTA and CDR2 is FQGNSA. The CDR3 contains 15 residues. MiXCR, applied by TCRdb to the 5' RACE reads, yields one record per CDR3 protein. The data show more than 650,000 distinct CDR3 sequences, about 10% seen once. This clonotype appeared many times. Its specificity is unknown. This clonotype was sampled from a male donor with ankylosing spondylitis. The chain uses TRBV7-2 and TRBJ1-3; D unclear. The sample consisted of blood, either unsorted or a sorted T cell fraction (not recorded which). The CDR3 reads CASSKDGRDGNTIYF. Written as DNA, the CDR3 is TGTGCCAGCAGCAAAGATGGGCGCGACGGAAACACCATATATTTT.